The T cell receptor beta chain under discussion was sequenced for a study of T-cell reconstitution after alpha-beta-depleted transplantation in children (dated by TCRdb to about 2016). Regarding the study in general: Using TCR repertoire profiling, the study quantitatively followed how T-cell immune reconstitution unfolded in children after TCRalphabeta/CD19-depleted allogeneic hematopoietic cell transplantation.

Paper-wide results and their limitations: Hyperexpanded clone frequencies declined over subsequent months; after one year, T-cell counts and TCRbeta diversity were mostly attributed to newly produced T cells. The apparently early alphabetaT-cell count recovery about two months after transplant was reportedly dependent on only several hundred rapidly expanded clones derived from non-depleted graft cells. The high TCRbeta diversity at day 60 in some patients was ascribed to recipient T cells and intrathymic progenitors that had survived conditioning.

This specimen's treatment or condition label, interpreted: allogeneic hematopoietic cell transplantation with graft depleted of TCRalphabeta T cells and CD19 B cells. The children who served as transplant recipients had been given grafts of TCRalphabeta/CD19-depleted allogeneic hematopoietic cells. The library was prepared using PCR. The sequencing machine was an Illumina HiSeq 2500. TCR library preparation used molecular barcoding, with unique molecular identifiers applied to normalize quantification of the TCRbeta repertoire. The public reads were run again by TCRdb, first through fastp at Q25 and then through MiXCR, and only productive beta chains were kept. Here each entry gathers all rows of one CDR3 protein and keeps the most common genes and DNA. Counted in this sample were nearly 200,000 distinct CDR3 sequences; 5.5% to 7% of them appeared once. Clones ranked in the top ten supply roughly 4.5% of the sample.

This clonotype was counted many times. This receptor's antigen is unknown. The sample holds no much larger clone one base away, and base qualities are not on file. Reading from cysteine to phenylalanine, the CDR3 counts 15 amino acids. Of the read, only the CDR3 DNA is kept; its 45 bases are in frame from base 1. Trimming removed 0 bases from V and 6 bases from J, leaving 15 bases between the germline ends. The germline V gene yields SGHRS for CDR1 and YFSETQ for CDR2. This TCR derives from a girl under three years old with combined immunodeficiency, due to receive a stem cell transplant. The chain is made from TRBV5-1 and TRBJ1-1, with the D gene uncertain. This sample comprised PBMCs, obtained before TCRalphabeta/CD19-depleted stem cell transplant. The DNA sequence is given as TGCGCCAGCAGCTTGGGAAGCGGGCTTTTGGCTGAAGCTTTCTTT. Translated, this gives CASSLGSGLLAEAFF.